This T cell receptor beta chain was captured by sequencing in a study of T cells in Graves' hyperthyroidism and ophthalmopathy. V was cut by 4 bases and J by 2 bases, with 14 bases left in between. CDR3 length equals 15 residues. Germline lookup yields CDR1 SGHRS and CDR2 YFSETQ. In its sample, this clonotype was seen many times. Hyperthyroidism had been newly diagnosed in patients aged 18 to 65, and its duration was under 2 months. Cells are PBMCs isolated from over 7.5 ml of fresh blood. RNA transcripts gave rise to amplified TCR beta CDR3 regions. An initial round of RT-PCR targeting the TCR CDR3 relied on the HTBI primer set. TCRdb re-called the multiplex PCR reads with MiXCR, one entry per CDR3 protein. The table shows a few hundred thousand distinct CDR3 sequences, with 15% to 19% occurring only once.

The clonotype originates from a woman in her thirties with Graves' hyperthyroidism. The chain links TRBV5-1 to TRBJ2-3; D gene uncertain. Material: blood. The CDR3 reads CASSPAVRLTDTQYF. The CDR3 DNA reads TGCGCCAGCAGCCCGGCTGTCCGCCTCACAGATACGCAGTATTTT.